This T cell receptor beta chain was retrieved from a study of cytomegalovirus exposure and HLA in healthy donors. As for the study in general: The approximately 600 first-cohort repertoires shared a platform with the approximately 130 validation repertoires, as reported in a later analysis.

Measured with immunoSEQ multiplex PCR; TCRdb has only the in-frame clones, and not every one. The profile shows 260,000 or so clones, about 92% of them singletons. CDR1 is MNHEY and CDR2 is SVGAGI in the germline V gene. This CDR3 has 14 amino acids. The V end was cut by 5 bases, the J end by 0 bases, with 8 bases between. Findings and caveats of the study: In vitro confirmation showed three CMV-associated chains to be CMV antigen specific. Cytomegalovirus status was reportedly diagnosed by the classifier with high specificity and sensitivity. The listing of 150 to 200 TCR beta chains classed them as cytomegalovirus-associated.

As for this clone: Antigen unknown.

Sequenced material: PBMCs. The V and J genes are TRBV6-5 and TRBJ1-3; tentatively, D is TRBD1 (5 bases). The sequence was obtained from a woman aged 30 to 39 in good health and CMV-seronegative. CDR3 in amino acids: CASSQTDSGNTIYF. CDR3 DNA sequence: TGTGCCAGCAGTCAGACAGACTCTGGAAACACCATATATTTT.